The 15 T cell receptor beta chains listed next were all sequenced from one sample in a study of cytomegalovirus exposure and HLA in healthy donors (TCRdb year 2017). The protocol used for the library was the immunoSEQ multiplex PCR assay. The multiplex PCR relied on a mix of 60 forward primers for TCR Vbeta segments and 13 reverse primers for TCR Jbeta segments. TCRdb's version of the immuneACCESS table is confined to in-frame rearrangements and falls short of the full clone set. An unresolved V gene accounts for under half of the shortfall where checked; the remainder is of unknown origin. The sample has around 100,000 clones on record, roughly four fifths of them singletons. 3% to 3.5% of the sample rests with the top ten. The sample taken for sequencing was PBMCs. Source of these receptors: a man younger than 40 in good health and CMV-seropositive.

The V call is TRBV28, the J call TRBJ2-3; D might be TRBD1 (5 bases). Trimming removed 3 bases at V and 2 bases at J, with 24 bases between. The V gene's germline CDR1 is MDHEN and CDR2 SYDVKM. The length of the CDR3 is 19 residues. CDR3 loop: CASSFESRPAWGHTDTQYF. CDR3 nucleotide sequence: TGTGCCAGCAGTTTTGAGTCCCGGCCAGCCTGGGGCCACACAGATACGCAGTATTTT.

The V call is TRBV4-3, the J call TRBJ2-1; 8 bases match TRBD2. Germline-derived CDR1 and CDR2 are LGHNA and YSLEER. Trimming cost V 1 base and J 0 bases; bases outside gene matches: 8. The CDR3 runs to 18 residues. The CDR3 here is CASSQGPSGTSSYNEQFF. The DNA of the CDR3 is TGCGCCAGCAGCCAAGGCCCTTCCGGGACTAGCTCCTACAATGAGCAGTTCTTC.

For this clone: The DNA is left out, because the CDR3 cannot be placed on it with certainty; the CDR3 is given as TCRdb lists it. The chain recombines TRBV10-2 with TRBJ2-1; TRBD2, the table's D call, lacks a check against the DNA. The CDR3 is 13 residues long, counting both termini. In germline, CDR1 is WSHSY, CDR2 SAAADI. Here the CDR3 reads CASSTSGYNEQFF.

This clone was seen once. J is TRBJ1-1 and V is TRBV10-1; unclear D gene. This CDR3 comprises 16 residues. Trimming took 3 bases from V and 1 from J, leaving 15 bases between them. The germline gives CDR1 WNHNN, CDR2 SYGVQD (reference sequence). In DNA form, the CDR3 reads TGCGCCAGCAGTGATGTGATCGGGAGGCCGAACACTGAAGCTTTCTTT. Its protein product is CASSDVIGRPNTEAFF.

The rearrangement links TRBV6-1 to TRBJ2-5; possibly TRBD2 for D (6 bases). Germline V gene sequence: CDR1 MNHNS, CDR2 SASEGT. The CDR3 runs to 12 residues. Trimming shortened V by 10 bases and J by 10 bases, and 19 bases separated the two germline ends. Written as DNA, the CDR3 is TGTGCCACCTTCCGGGACCCGCGGGACCAGTACTTC. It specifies CATFRDPRDQYF.

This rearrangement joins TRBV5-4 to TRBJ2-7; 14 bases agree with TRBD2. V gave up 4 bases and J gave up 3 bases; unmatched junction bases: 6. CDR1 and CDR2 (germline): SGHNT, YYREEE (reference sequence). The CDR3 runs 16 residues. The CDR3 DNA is TGTGCCAGCAGCGCTGGGACTAGCGGGAGACTCTACGAGCAGTACTTC. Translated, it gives CASSAGTSGRLYEQYF.

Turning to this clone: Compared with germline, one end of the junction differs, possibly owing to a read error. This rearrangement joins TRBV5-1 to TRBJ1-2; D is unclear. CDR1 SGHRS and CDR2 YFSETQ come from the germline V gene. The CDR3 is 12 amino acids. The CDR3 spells CAGSLGDYGYTF. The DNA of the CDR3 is TGCGCCGGCAGCTTGGGAGACTATGGCTACACCTTC.

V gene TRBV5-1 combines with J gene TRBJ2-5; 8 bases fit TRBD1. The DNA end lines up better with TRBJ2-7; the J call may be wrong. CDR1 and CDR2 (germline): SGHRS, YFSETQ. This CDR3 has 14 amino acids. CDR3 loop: CASYTGGQKDEQYF. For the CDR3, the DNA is TGCGCCAGCTATACAGGGGGTCAGAAGGACGAGCAGTACTTC.

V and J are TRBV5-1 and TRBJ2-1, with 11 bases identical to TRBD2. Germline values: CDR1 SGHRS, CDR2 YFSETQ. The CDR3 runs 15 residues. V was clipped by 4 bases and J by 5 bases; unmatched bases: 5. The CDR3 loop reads CASSAGLADDNEQFF. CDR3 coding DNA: TGCGCCAGCAGCGCGGGACTAGCGGATGACAATGAGCAGTTCTTC.

The CDR3 spells CASSITGLYEKLFF. CDR3 in DNA: TGTGCCAGCAGTATCACAGGGTTATACGAAAAACTGTTTTTT. The chain joins TRBV28 to TRBJ1-4; TRBD1 is a possible D gene (6 bases). This CDR3 comprises 14 residues. Germline CDR1 is MDHEN and CDR2 is SYDVKM. V lost 5 bases and J lost 8, with 15 bases in between. The complete variable domain, with remaining parts taken from reference TRBV28 and TRBJ1-4, reads DVKVTQSSRYLVKRTGEKVFLECVQDMDHENMFWYRQDPGLGLRLIYFSYDVKMKEKGDIPEGYSVSREKKERFSLILESASTNQTSMYLCASSITGLYEKLFFGSGTQLSVL.

CDR3 nucleotide sequence: TGCGCCAGCAGCTTGGGAGCGGGAGTTTCCACAGATACGCAGTATTTT. As protein: CASSLGAGVSTDTQYF. This chain uses TRBV5-1 with TRBJ2-3; 8 nucleotides agree with TRBD2. The germline CDR1 and CDR2 sequences are SGHRS and YFSETQ. The V gene end was trimmed by 0 bases and the J gene end by 2 bases; junction bases not matched to a gene: 5. The CDR3 is made up of 16 amino acids.

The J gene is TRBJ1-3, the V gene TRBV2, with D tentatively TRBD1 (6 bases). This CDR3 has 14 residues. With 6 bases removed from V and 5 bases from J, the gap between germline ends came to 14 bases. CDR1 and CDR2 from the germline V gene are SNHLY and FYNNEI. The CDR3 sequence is CASSGYRDRNTIYF. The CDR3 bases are TGTGCCAGCAGCGGTTACCGGGACAGAAACACCATATATTTT. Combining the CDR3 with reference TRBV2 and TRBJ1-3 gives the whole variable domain EPEVTQTPSHQVTQMGQEVILRCVPISNHLYFYWYRQILGQKVEFLVSFYNNEISEKSEIFDDQFSVERPDGSNFTLKIRSTKLEDSAMYFCASSGYRDRNTIYFGEGSWLTVV.

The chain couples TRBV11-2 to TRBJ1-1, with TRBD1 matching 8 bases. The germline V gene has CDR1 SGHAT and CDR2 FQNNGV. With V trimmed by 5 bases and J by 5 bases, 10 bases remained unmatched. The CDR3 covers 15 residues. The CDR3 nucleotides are TGTGCCAGCAGCCAGAGACAGGGGAGAGGAACTGAAGCTTTCTTT. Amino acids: CASSQRQGRGTEAFF.

CDR3 nucleotides: TGTGCCAGCAGCGTGTACGCAGGGGTTTCTTTCACACCCGGGGAGCTGTTTTTT. Amino acid sequence: CASSVYAGVSFTPGELFF. The genes are TRBV9 and TRBJ2-2, with a possible D match to TRBD1 (6 bases). The CDR3 is 18 residues long. V lost 2 bases to trimming and J lost 6 bases, with 23 bases between them. The germline V gene encodes CDR1 SGDLS and CDR2 YYNGEE.

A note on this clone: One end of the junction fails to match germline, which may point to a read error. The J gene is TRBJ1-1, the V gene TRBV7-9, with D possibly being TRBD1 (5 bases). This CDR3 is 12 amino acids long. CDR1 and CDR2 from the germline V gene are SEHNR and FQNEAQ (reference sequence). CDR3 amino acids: CSSSLGAGMAFF. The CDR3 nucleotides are TGTTCCAGCAGCTTAGGGGCAGGGATGGCTTTCTTT.